This entry features one TCR beta chain sequence. Its antigen is currently unknown. This entry is derived from a study of OX40 agonist ivuxolimab in advanced cancers. Using immunoSEQ multiplex PCR, the repertoire was profiled, and TCRdb retains in-frame clones only, with some absent. The sample has fewer than 25,000 clones, approximately 80% seen once. Whole-study findings and limits: Both CD4+ and CD8+ T cell populations in blood had undergone clonal expansion by week 6 at 0.1 to 3.0 mg/kg.

This material consisted of CD4+ or CD8+ T cells sorted from blood, taken in a trial of the OX40 agonist ivuxolimab. This receptor was identified in an adult with an advanced solid tumor such as melanoma, head and neck, liver or kidney cancer.

In nucleotides, the CDR3 is TGTGCCAGCAGTACAGTGGGACTAGCGGACGAGCAGTACTTC. Translating gives CASSTVGLADEQYF. The chain has TRBV27 and TRBJ2-7; 11 bases are a match to TRBD2. Germline trimming cut 5 bases from V and 5 bases from J; bases unmatched to any gene: 5. This CDR3 is built from 14 residues. CDR1 MNHEY and CDR2 SMNVEV come from the germline V gene (reference sequence).